This T cell receptor (beta chain) stems from a study of regulatory T cells in long-lasting Graves disease. This clonotype was found a few times. CDR1 and CDR2 from the germline V gene are MNHEY and SMNVEV (reference sequence). The CDR3 length is 14 residues. Deletions cut 8 bases from V and 9 bases from J, with 17 bases between. Time point specified: newly diagnosed GD, antithyroid drugs for less than 3 months. Extracted PBMC RNA gave rise to the TCR library. Construction of the TCR beta libraries employed iRepertoire HTBI primers in conjunction with Arm-PCR of CDR3 regions. TCRdb re-derived calls from the multiplex PCR reads in MiXCR, one entry per CDR3 protein. Of around 500,000 distinct CDR3 sequences in the sample, approximately 13% are singletons; the top ten hold about 9.1%. These sequences were also reported in another study, on T cells in Graves' hyperthyroidism and ophthalmopathy. From that paper: In the first-round RT-PCR of the TCR CDR3, the HTBI primer set was used.

The clonotype originates from a man aged 25-40 years with Graves disease. This rearrangement joins TRBV27 to TRBJ1-6; weak D call: TRBD1 (6 bases). This sample comprised peripheral blood mononuclear cells (PBMCs), obtained at new diagnosis, from a patient treated with antithyroid drugs. The CDR3 loop reads CASASGGARSPLHF. The DNA of the CDR3 is TGTGCCAGCGCCTCGGGGGGGGCGCGTTCACCCCTCCACTTT.